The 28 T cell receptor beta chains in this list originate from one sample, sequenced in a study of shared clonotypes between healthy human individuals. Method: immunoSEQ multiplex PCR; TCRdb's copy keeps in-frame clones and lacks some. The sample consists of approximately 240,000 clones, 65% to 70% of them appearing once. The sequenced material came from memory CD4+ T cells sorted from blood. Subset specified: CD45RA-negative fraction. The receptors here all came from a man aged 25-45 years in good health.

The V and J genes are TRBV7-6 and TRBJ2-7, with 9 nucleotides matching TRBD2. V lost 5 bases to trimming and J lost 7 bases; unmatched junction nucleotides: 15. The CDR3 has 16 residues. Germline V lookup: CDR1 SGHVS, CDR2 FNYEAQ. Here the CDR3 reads CASSLRSFPREGEQYF. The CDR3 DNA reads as TGTGCCAGCAGCCTCAGATCCTTTCCGCGGGAGGGGGAGCAGTACTTC.

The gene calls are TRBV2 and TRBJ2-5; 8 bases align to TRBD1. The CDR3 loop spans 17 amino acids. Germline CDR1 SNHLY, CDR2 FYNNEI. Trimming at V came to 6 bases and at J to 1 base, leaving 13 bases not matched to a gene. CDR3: CASSQQNRGILQETQYF. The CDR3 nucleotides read TGTGCCAGCAGCCAACAAAACAGGGGGATCCTCCAAGAGACCCAGTACTTC.

The CDR3 is CASSLGRTSIYEQYF. The DNA of the CDR3 is TGTGCCAGCAGCTTGGGGCGGACTAGCATTTACGAGCAGTACTTC. The chain joins TRBV5-6 to TRBJ2-7, with TRBD2 matching 8 bases. The CDR3 spans 15 residues. Unmatched junction bases numbered 6, after V lost 0 bases and J lost 4 bases. Germline-derived CDR1 and CDR2 are SGHDT and YYEEEE.

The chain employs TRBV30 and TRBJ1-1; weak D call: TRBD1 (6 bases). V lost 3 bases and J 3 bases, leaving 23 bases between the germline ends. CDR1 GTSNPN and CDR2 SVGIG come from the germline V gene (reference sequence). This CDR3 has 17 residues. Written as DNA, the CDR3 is TGTGCCTGGAGCCTCTCAGGGGCGACGGGAATGGACACTGAAGCTTTCTTT. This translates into CAWSLSGATGMDTEAFF.

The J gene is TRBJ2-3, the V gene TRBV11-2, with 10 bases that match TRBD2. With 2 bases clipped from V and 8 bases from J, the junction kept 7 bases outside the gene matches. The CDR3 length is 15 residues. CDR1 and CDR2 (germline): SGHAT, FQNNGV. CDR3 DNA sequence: TGTGCCAGCAGCTTAAGGCAGCGGGAGGGCGGTACGCAGTATTTT. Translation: CASSLRQREGGTQYF.

The CDR3 reads CASSLDLLAGGIEQFF. CDR3 coding DNA: TGTGCCAGCAGCTTAGATCTACTAGCTGGGGGAATTGAGCAGTTCTTC. The chain employs TRBV11-2 and TRBJ2-1; D may be TRBD2 (6 bases). Trimming took off 0 bases at V and 9 bases at J, with 18 bases between the two ends. This CDR3 contains 16 residues. Germline values: CDR1 SGHAT, CDR2 FQNNGV.

CDR3: CASVRGSGANVLTF. The CDR3 region has the DNA TGTGCCAGCGTCCGGGGCTCTGGGGCCAACGTCCTGACTTTC. V is TRBV2 and J is TRBJ2-6, with a tentative D call TRBD2 (5 bases). V dropped 8 bases and J dropped 0 bases, with 8 bases sitting between them. This CDR3 region has 14 residues. Germline assignment: CDR1 SNHLY and CDR2 FYNNEI.

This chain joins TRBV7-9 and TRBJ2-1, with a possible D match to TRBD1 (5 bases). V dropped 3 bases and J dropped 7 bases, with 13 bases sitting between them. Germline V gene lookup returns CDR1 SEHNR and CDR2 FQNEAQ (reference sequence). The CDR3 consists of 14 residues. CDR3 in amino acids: CASSFGQGRNEQFF. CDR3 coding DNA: TGTGCCAGCAGCTTCGGGCAGGGAAGGAATGAGCAGTTCTTC.

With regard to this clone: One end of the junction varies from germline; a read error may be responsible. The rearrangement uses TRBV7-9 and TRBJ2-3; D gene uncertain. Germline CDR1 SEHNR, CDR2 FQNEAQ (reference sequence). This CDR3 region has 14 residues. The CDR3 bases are TGCGCCAGCAGCCGCGTCTTGCAGACAGATACGCAGTATTTT. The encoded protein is CASSRVLQTDTQYF.

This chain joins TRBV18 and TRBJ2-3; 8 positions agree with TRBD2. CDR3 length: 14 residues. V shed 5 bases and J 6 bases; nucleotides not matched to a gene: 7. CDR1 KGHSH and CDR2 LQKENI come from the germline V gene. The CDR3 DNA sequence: TGTGCCAGCTCAACGACTAGCGTTGACGATACGCAGTATTTT. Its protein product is CASSTTSVDDTQYF.

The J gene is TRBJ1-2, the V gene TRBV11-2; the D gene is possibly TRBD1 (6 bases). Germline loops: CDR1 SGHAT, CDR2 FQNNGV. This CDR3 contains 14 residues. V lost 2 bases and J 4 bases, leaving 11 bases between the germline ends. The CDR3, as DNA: TGTGCCAGCAGCTTAAGACCCAGGGGCTATGGCTACACCTTC. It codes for CASSLRPRGYGYTF.

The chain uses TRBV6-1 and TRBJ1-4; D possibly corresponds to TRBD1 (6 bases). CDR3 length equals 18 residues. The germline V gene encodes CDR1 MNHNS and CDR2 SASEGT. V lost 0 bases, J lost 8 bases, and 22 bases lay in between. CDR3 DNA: TGTGCCAGCAGTGAAGCCATGCGAGGCGGGGGCGTCGGAGAAAAACTGTTTTTT. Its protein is CASSEAMRGGGVGEKLFF.

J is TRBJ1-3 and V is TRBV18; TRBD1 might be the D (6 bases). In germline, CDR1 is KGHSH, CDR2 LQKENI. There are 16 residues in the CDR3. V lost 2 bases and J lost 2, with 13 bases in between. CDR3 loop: CASSPNPGVAGNTIYF. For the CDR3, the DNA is TGTGCCAGCTCACCAAACCCAGGGGTCGCTGGAAACACCATATATTTT.

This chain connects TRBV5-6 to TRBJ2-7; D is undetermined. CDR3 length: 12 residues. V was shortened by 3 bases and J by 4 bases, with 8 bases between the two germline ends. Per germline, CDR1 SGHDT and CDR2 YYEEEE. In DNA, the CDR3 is TGTGCCAGCAGCTCGGAGCCGTACGAGCAGTACTTC. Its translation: CASSSEPYEQYF.

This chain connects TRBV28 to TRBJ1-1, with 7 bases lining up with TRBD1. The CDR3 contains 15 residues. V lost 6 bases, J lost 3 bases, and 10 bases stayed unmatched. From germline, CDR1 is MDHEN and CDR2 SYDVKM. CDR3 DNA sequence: TGTGCCAGCAGAAACAGGGGCCCGGGGTACACTGAAGCTTTCTTT. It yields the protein CASRNRGPGYTEAFF.

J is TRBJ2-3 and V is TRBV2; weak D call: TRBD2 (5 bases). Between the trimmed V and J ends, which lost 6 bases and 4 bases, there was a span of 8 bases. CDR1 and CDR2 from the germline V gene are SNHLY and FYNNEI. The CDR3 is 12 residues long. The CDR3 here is CASRAGADTQYF. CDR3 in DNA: TGTGCCAGCAGAGCCGGGGCAGATACGCAGTATTTT.

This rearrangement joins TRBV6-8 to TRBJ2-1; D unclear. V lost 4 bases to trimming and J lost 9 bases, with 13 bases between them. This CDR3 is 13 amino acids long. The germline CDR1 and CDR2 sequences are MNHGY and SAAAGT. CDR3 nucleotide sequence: TGTGCCAGCAGTTTAGGTCGAGTCGGTGAGCAGTTCTTC. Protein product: CASSLGRVGEQFF.

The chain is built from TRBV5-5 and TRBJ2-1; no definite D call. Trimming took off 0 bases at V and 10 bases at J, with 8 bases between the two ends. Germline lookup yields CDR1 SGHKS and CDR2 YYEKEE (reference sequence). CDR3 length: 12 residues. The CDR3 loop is CASSLDLTEQFF. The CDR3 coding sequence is TGTGCCAGCAGCTTGGACCTGACGGAGCAGTTCTTC.

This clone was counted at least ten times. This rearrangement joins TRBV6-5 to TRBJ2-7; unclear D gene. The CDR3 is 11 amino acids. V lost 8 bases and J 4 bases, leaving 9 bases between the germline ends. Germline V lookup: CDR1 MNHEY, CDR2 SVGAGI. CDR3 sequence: CASASLYEQYF. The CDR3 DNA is TGTGCCAGCGCTAGTCTTTACGAGCAGTACTTC.

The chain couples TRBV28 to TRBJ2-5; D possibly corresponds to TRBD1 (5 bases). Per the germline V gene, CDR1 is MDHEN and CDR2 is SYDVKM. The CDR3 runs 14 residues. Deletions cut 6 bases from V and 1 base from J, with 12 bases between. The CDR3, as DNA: TGTGCCAGCAGCTTCACAGGCTTCCAAGAGACCCAGTACTTC. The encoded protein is CASSFTGFQETQYF.

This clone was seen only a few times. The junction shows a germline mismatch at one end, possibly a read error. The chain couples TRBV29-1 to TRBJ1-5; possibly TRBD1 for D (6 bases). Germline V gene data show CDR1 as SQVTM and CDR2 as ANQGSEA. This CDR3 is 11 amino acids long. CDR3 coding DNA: TGCAGCGTAGAGGGGGAAAGGACAGCGCGTTTT. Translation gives CSVEGERTARF.

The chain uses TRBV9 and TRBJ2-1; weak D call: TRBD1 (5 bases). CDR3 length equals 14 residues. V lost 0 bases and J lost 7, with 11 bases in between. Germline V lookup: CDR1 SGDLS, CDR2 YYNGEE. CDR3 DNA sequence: TGTGCCAGCAGCGTAGCCGTCCAGGGTAATGAGCAGTTCTTC. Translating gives CASSVAVQGNEQFF.

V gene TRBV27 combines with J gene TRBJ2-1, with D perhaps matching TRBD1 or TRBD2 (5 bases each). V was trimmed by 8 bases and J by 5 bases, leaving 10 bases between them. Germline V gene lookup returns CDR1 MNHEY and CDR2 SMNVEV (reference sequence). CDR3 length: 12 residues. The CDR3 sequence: CASGGSNNEQFF. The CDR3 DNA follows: TGTGCCAGCGGGGGATCGAACAATGAGCAGTTCTTC.

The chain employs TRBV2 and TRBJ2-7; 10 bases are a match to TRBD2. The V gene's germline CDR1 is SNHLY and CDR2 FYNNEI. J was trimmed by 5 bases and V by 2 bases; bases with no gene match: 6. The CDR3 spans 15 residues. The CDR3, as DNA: TGTGCCAGCAGTGAACGGAGCGGGAGGGGACACGAGCAGTACTTC. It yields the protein CASSERSGRGHEQYF.

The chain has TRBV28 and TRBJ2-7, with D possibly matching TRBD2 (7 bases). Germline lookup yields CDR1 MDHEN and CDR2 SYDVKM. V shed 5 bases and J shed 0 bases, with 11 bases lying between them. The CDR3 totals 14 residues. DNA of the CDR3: TGTGCCAGCAGTAAGGGGGGGAGCTCCTACGAGCAGTACTTC. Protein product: CASSKGGSSYEQYF.

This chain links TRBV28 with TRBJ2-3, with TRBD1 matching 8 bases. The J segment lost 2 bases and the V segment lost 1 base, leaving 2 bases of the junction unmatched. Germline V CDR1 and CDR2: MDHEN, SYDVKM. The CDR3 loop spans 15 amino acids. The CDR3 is CASSLSGGFTDTQYF. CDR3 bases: TGTGCCAGCAGTTTATCAGGGGGCTTCACAGATACGCAGTATTTT.

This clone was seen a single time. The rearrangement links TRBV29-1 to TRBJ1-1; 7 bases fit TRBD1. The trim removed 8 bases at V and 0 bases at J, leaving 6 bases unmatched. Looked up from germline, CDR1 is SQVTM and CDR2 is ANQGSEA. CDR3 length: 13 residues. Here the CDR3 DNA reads TGCAGCCATAGGGGGCCGTTGAACACTGAAGCTTTCTTT. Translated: CSHRGPLNTEAFF.

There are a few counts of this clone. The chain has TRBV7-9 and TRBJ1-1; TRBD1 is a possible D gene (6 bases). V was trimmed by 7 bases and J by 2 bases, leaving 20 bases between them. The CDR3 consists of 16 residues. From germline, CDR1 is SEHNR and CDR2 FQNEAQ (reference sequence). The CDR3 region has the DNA TGTGCCAGCATCCCCCAAGGGATCGGGGGCAACACTGAAGCTTTCTTT. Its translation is CASIPQGIGGNTEAFF.